One T cell receptor (beta chain) is described in this entry. Original analysis: Counts of nucleated cells, estimated from reference gene primer amplification, were obtained. Some clones are missing from TCRdb's copy, which holds only in-frame ones; the method was immunoSEQ multiplex PCR. V and J calls and clone size come straight from that table; D and trimming were deduced from the DNA. The table has 35,000 to 50,000 clones, about 88% seen once; the top ten hold more than 2%. The record originates from a study of blood T cell repertoires in COVID-19. Study context: The United States, Italy and Spain supplied acute and convalescent COVID-19 samples. From T cells, B-cell-depleted T cells, or PBMCs came the material, which was cDNA or gDNA.

The CDR3 runs to 16 residues. Germline CDR1 is LNHNV and CDR2 is YYDKDF (reference sequence). The ends lost 8 bases at V and 0 bases at J; junction bases unmatched: 7. The TCR comes from a human donor in a cohort sampled during active COVID-19. The V call is TRBV15, the J call TRBJ1-6, with TRBD1 identical over 7 bases. Sequencing input: peripheral blood. The CDR3 region is CATATGKSSYNSPLHF. The CDR3, as DNA: TGTGCCACCGCGACAGGGAAGAGCTCCTATAATTCACCCCTCCACTTT.